A single TCR beta chain is shown here with its context. Some clones are missing from TCRdb's copy, which holds only in-frame ones; the method was immunoSEQ multiplex PCR. The sample carries 95,000 to 110,000 clones, 92% recorded once. This specimen comes from a study of T cell changes during pregnancy in multiple sclerosis. The sequencing here drew on peripheral blood, taken after pregnancy. This clonotype originated in a female donor with multiple sclerosis, enrolled in a pregnancy study.

As DNA, the CDR3 is TGTGCCAGCAGTTTCCGGGGAACCGAGCAGTACTTC. Translation: CASSFRGTEQYF. The chain is built from TRBV27 and TRBJ2-7; D perhaps matches TRBD2 (5 bases). The CDR3 has 12 residues. From germline, CDR1 is MNHEY and CDR2 SMNVEV (reference sequence). V was pared by 3 bases and J by 6 bases, with 9 bases between.